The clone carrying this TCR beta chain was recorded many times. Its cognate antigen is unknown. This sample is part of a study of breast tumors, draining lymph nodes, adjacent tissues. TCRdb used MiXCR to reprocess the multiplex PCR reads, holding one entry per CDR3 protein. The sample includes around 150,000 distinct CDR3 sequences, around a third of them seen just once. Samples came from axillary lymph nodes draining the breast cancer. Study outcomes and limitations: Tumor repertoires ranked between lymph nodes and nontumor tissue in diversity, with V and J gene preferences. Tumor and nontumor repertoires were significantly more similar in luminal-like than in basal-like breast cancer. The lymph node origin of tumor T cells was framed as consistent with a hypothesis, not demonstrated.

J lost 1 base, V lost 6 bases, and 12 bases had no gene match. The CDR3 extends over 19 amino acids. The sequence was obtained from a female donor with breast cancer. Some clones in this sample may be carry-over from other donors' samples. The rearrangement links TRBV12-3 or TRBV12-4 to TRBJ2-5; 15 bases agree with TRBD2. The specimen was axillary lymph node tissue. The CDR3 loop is CASSPHGLAGGISQETQYF. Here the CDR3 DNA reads TGTGCCAGCAGCCCACACGGACTAGCGGGGGGGATCTCCCAAGAGACCCAGTACTTC.